One sample yielded the 31 T cell receptor beta chains listed below, sequenced in a study of blood T cell repertoires in COVID-19. Profiled with immunoSEQ multiplex PCR; TCRdb holds only in-frame clones, not every one. The table lists 200,000 to 250,000 clones, approximately 87% of them singletons. Sequenced sample: peripheral blood. Every receptor here comes from a woman aged 45-65 years with acute or convalescent COVID-19.

The chain carries TRBV11-3 and TRBJ2-3, with 7 bases lining up with TRBD1. Germline V lookup: CDR1 SGHNT, CDR2 YENEEA. The CDR3 sequence is 15 residues long. The V and J ends lost 4 bases and 3 bases, in that order; junction bases with no gene match: 7. This chain's CDR3 is CASSSTGDGTDTQYF. The CDR3 nucleotides read TGTGCCAGCAGCTCTACAGGGGACGGTACAGATACGCAGTATTTT.

The V and J genes are TRBV11-3 and TRBJ2-5; D is unclear. Trimming took 1 base from V and 8 from J, leaving 11 bases between them. Germline loops: CDR1 SGHNT, CDR2 YENEEA. The CDR3 loop spans 13 amino acids. This CDR3 is CASSLVALDTQYF. CDR3 nucleotides: TGTGCCAGCAGCTTAGTCGCCCTAGATACCCAGTACTTC.

The rearrangement uses TRBV27 and TRBJ1-5; 7 positions agree with TRBD1. The CDR3 contains 14 residues. After removal of 6 bases from V and 6 bases from J, the junction contained 8 bases not matched to a gene. CDR1 and CDR2 (germline): MNHEY, SMNVEV (reference sequence). CDR3 protein: CASRYTGDGQPQHF. The CDR3 nucleotides read TGTGCCAGCAGGTACACAGGGGACGGTCAGCCCCAGCATTTT.

CDR3 protein: CASSPRSGTTTDTQYF. In DNA form, the CDR3 reads TGTGCCAGTAGTCCCCGGTCGGGTACGACCACAGATACGCAGTATTTT. The chain links TRBV19 to TRBJ2-3, with D hard to call. CDR1 and CDR2 from the germline V gene are LNHDA and SQIVND (reference sequence). The CDR3 is made up of 16 amino acids. Deletions cut 5 bases from V and 2 bases from J, with 17 bases between.

The V and J genes are TRBV30 and TRBJ1-4; tentatively, D is TRBD1 (5 bases). This CDR3 has 14 amino acids. V was cut by 0 bases and J by 7 bases, with 12 bases left in between. Germline CDR1 and CDR2: GTSNPN and SVGIG (reference sequence). For the CDR3, the DNA is TGTGCCTGGAGTGTTCAAGGGGTGGGTGAAAAACTGTTTTTT. Its translation is CAWSVQGVGEKLFF.

The rearrangement uses TRBV19 and TRBJ2-2; 13 bases fit TRBD2. V shed 5 bases and J 5 bases; nucleotides not matched to a gene: 8. The CDR3 is 17 amino acids. Germline assignment: CDR1 LNHDA and CDR2 SQIVND (reference sequence). CDR3: CASSPGLAGVRTGELFF. Written as DNA, the CDR3 is TGTGCCAGTAGTCCCGGACTAGCGGGAGTTCGGACCGGGGAGCTGTTTTTT.

This chain joins TRBV29-1 and TRBJ2-7; D might be TRBD2 (6 bases). Germline CDR1 reads SQVTM; CDR2 reads ANQGSEA. The CDR3 contains 14 residues. The V end was cut by 6 bases, the J end by 6 bases, with 21 bases between. CDR3 in amino acids: CSVHTGTAPGEQYF. The DNA of the CDR3 is TGCAGCGTGCATACCGGGACTGCACCGGGCGAGCAGTACTTC.

The chain links TRBV10-3 to TRBJ2-1; 11 bases are a match to TRBD1. V was clipped by 3 bases and J by 10 bases; unmatched bases: 5. From germline, CDR1 is ENHRY and CDR2 SYGVKD. This CDR3 spans 14 amino acids. The CDR3 nucleotides read TGTGCCATCAGTGAAGGGACAGGGGGAAGAGAGCAGTTCTTC. Translated: CAISEGTGGREQFF.

V gene TRBV29-1 combines with J gene TRBJ1-3; D unresolved. The CDR3 loop spans 14 amino acids. Germline assignment: CDR1 SQVTM and CDR2 ANQGSEA. Trimming shortened V by 1 base and J by 0 bases, and 7 bases separated the two germline ends. The CDR3 loop is CSVEGANSGNTIYF. As DNA, the CDR3 is TGCAGCGTTGAAGGCGCCAACTCTGGAAACACCATATATTTT.

The chain has TRBV3-1 (or the pseudogene TRBV3-2) and TRBJ1-2, with D possibly matching TRBD1 (5 bases). V was cut by 3 bases and J by 4 bases, with 15 bases left in between. CDR3 length: 15 amino acids. Germline loops: CDR1 LGHDT, CDR2 YNNKEL (reference sequence). The CDR3 is CASSQSRQTFYGYTF. The CDR3 DNA reads TGTGCCAGCAGCCAGTCTCGACAGACTTTCTATGGCTACACCTTC.

The J gene is TRBJ1-4, the V gene TRBV19, with 7 bases fitting TRBD1. CDR1 LNHDA and CDR2 SQIVND come from the germline V gene (reference sequence). CDR3 length: 13 residues. V lost 11 bases, J lost 3 bases, and 6 bases stayed unmatched. CDR3 DNA sequence: TGTGCCTCGAGGGACAGACCTAATGAAAAACTGTTTTTT. Amino acid sequence: CASRDRPNEKLFF.

This clone came up once. The CDR3: CATSDPSGSGDEQFF. The CDR3 DNA reads TGTGCCACCAGTGATCCTAGCGGGAGTGGAGATGAGCAGTTCTTC. The chain combines TRBV24-1 with TRBJ2-1, with 10 bases fitting TRBD2. This CDR3 has 15 amino acids. The V segment lost 3 bases and the J segment 8 bases; nucleotides outside the gene matches: 6. The germline gives CDR1 KGHDR, CDR2 SFDVKD.

The chain combines TRBV5-1 with TRBJ1-2; D possibly corresponds to TRBD1 (6 bases). There are 15 residues in the CDR3. Germline assignment: CDR1 SGHRS and CDR2 YFSETQ. V was cut by 4 bases and J by 3 bases, with 16 bases left in between. The CDR3 nucleotides read TGCGCCAGCAGCCTCAGTCTCGGACAGCACTATGGCTACACCTTC. Its protein product is CASSLSLGQHYGYTF.

This clone has a handful of counts. The chain uses TRBV2 and TRBJ1-6; TRBD1 matches at 7 bases. Trimming at V came to 8 bases and at J to 7 bases, leaving 11 bases not matched to a gene. Germline-derived CDR1 and CDR2 are SNHLY and FYNNEI. The CDR3 covers 15 residues. Written as DNA, the CDR3 is TGTGCCAGCCTACTAACGACAGGGCGCAATTCACCCCTCCACTTT. It is translated as CASLLTTGRNSPLHF.

V is TRBV7-8 and J is TRBJ1-1; maybe TRBD1 (5 bases). This CDR3 has 14 amino acids. Trimming took 7 bases from V and 4 from J, leaving 16 bases between them. CDR1 and CDR2 (germline): SGHVS, FQNEAQ. The CDR3 sequence is CASTRTLPSTEAFF. The CDR3 DNA reads TGTGCCAGCACCCGGACACTTCCATCCACTGAAGCTTTCTTT.

The chain links TRBV7-2 to TRBJ1-2; TRBD1 is a possible D gene (5 bases). From germline, CDR1 is SGHTA and CDR2 FQGNSA. The length of the CDR3 is 15 residues. V was pared by 3 bases and J by 8 bases, with 19 bases between. The CDR3 DNA reads TGTGCCAGCAGCTTGCAGGGTCGGCGTGTTGCCGGCTACACCTTC. This codes for CASSLQGRRVAGYTF.

The chain is built from TRBV5-8 and TRBJ2-1; 13 bases align to TRBD2. Per germline, CDR1 SGHTS and CDR2 YDEGEE. The V segment lost 2 bases and the J segment 9 bases; nucleotides outside the gene matches: 8. This CDR3 is built from 16 residues. For the CDR3, the DNA is TGTGCCAGCAGCTTTACAACTAGCGGGGGGGCCGGTGAGCAGTTCTTC. Its protein product is CASSFTTSGGAGEQFF. Combining the CDR3 with reference TRBV5-8 and TRBJ2-1 gives the whole variable domain EAGVTQSPTHLIKTRGQQATLRCSPISGHTSVYWYQQALGLGLQFLLWYDEGEERNRGNFPPRFSGRQFPNYSSELNVNALELEDSALYLCASSFTTSGGAGEQFFGPGTRLTVL.

The J gene is TRBJ2-7, the V gene TRBV11-2; the match to TRBD2 covers 7 bases. The CDR3 spans 15 residues. Germline V CDR1 and CDR2: SGHAT, FQNNGV. V trimming: 5 bases; J trimming: 0 bases; junction bases outside the gene matches: 7. CDR3: CASSVGLSNSYEQYF. For the CDR3, the DNA is TGTGCCAGCAGCGTGGGACTATCGAACTCCTACGAGCAGTACTTC.

This chain connects TRBV29-1 to TRBJ2-1, with D maybe TRBD2 (6 bases). This CDR3 is built from 15 residues. V was pared by 2 bases and J by 1 base, with 12 bases between. CDR1 and CDR2 from the germline V gene are SQVTM and ANQGSEA. CDR3 in DNA: TGCAGCGTTGAACAGACGGGAGAGTCCTACAATGAGCAGTTCTTC. This encodes CSVEQTGESYNEQFF.

The chain joins TRBV4-3 to TRBJ1-4; D may be TRBD1 (5 bases). Looked up from germline, CDR1 is LGHNA and CDR2 is YSLEER. The V and J ends lost 1 base and 4 bases respectively, with 10 bases between them. The CDR3 spans 15 residues. For the CDR3, the DNA is TGCGCCAGCAGCCAAGCGGGGGGGAATAATGAAAAACTGTTTTTT. This codes for CASSQAGGNNEKLFF.

The chain has TRBV13 and TRBJ1-6; TRBD1 is a possible D gene (6 bases). V lost 4 bases to trimming and J lost 0 bases, with 13 bases between them. Looked up from germline, CDR1 is PRHDT and CDR2 is FYEKMQ (reference sequence). This CDR3 contains 17 residues. CDR3 DNA sequence: TGTGCCAGCAGCTCCGGGACATCCAGCTCCTATAATTCACCCCTCCACTTT. It yields the protein CASSSGTSSSYNSPLHF.

Regarding this clone: The DNA is left out, because the CDR3 cannot be placed on it with certainty; the CDR3 is given as TCRdb lists it. The J gene is TRBJ1-2, the V gene TRBV11-2; TRBD1 is taken as the D call from the table, unchecked against the DNA. The CDR3 adds up to 15 amino acids, both ends counted. CDR1 and CDR2 from the germline V gene are SGHAT and FQNNGV. CDR3 in amino acids: CASSSSTGSNYGYTF.

This clone came up once. The chain carries TRBV9 and TRBJ1-2; a weak D match, TRBD1 (6 bases). Trimming shortened V by 0 bases and J by 3 bases, and 15 bases separated the two germline ends. The V gene's germline CDR1 is SGDLS and CDR2 YYNGEE. There are 16 residues in the CDR3. In nucleotides, the CDR3 is TGTGCCAGCAGCGTAGGAACAGGGAACATGGACTATGGCTACACCTTC. As protein: CASSVGTGNMDYGYTF.

CDR3 DNA sequence: TGTGCCAGCTCACCGACAGGATTTAGCACAGATACGCAGTATTTT. Encoded protein: CASSPTGFSTDTQYF. This rearrangement joins TRBV18 to TRBJ2-3; tentative D call: TRBD1 (6 bases). CDR1 is KGHSH and CDR2 is LQKENI in the germline V gene. This CDR3 contains 15 residues. The V gene lost 3 bases and the J gene lost 0 bases, with 10 bases spanning the gap.

The V gene is TRBV5-1, the J gene TRBJ2-7, with TRBD2 matching over 10 bases. The germline V gene has CDR1 SGHRS and CDR2 YFSETQ. The CDR3 spans 15 residues. With 0 bases clipped from V and 5 bases from J, the junction kept 5 bases outside the gene matches. The CDR3 sequence: CASSLVSSGSHEQYF. Here the CDR3 DNA reads TGCGCCAGCAGCTTGGTGTCTAGCGGGAGCCACGAGCAGTACTTC. Full variable domain (missing parts from reference TRBV5-1 and TRBJ2-7): KAGVTQTPRYLIKTRGQQVTLSCSPISGHRSVSWYQQTPGQGLQFLFEYFSETQRNKGNFPGRFSGRQFSNSRSEMNVSTLELGDSALYLCASSLVSSGSHEQYFGPGTRLTVT.

This sequence joins TRBV5-1 and TRBJ2-7; maybe TRBD1 (5 bases). The CDR3 is made up of 13 amino acids. Trimming took off 2 bases at V and 3 bases at J, with 9 bases between the two ends. In germline, CDR1 is SGHRS, CDR2 YFSETQ. CDR3 sequence: CASSLTGVYEQYF. Here the CDR3 DNA reads TGCGCCAGCAGCTTAACAGGCGTCTACGAGCAGTACTTC.

V is TRBV27 and J is TRBJ1-5, with 8 bases fitting TRBD1. J was trimmed by 6 bases and V by 6 bases; bases with no gene match: 13. Germline CDR1 is MNHEY and CDR2 is SMNVEV (reference sequence). The CDR3 length is 16 residues. This CDR3 reads CASSSIAGGGFQPQHF. The CDR3 nucleotides are TGTGCCAGCAGCTCTATAGCAGGGGGCGGGTTTCAGCCCCAGCATTTT.

The chain uses TRBV11-3 and TRBJ1-1, with D hard to call. From germline, CDR1 is SGHNT and CDR2 YENEEA. V lost 5 bases to trimming and J lost 0 bases, with 13 bases between them. This CDR3 region has 15 residues. CDR3 residues: CASSLRLQMNTEAFF. The CDR3 coding sequence is TGTGCCAGCAGCCTAAGACTACAGATGAACACTGAAGCTTTCTTT. Looking up the rest from reference TRBV11-3 and TRBJ1-1 gives the full variable domain: EAGVVQSPRYKIIEKKQPVAFWCNPISGHNTLYWYLQNLGQGPELLIRYENEEAVDDSQLPKDRFSAERLKGVDSTLKIQPAELGDSAVYLCASSLRLQMNTEAFFGQGTRLTVV.

The rearrangement links TRBV2 to TRBJ2-7; no definite D call. Trimming cost V 6 bases and J 2 bases, with 5 bases left between them. This CDR3 region has 11 residues. The germline V gene encodes CDR1 SNHLY and CDR2 FYNNEI. The chain's CDR3 is CASSDTYEQYF. The CDR3, as DNA: TGTGCCAGCAGCGACACCTACGAGCAGTACTTC.

The chain is built from TRBV11-3 and TRBJ2-6; D gene uncertain. This CDR3 is 14 amino acids long. V dropped 8 bases and J dropped 2 bases, with 10 bases sitting between them. Per germline, CDR1 SGHNT and CDR2 YENEEA. The CDR3 coding sequence is TGTGCCAGCCAGTACGCCCCTGGGGCCAACGTCCTGACTTTC. Translation: CASQYAPGANVLTF.

V and J are TRBV18 and TRBJ1-4; D is unclear. The CDR3 has 14 residues. Germline CDR1 and CDR2: KGHSH and LQKENI. Trimming pared 4 bases from V and 0 bases from J, leaving 6 bases between. The CDR3 sequence: CASSRLATNEKLFF. The CDR3 DNA reads TGTGCCAGCTCACGGCTTGCAACTAATGAAAAACTGTTTTTT.